The clone carrying this TCR beta chain turned up a few times. The antigen remains undetermined. J gave up 5 bases and V 0 bases, and 6 bases lay outside the gene matches. CDR3 size: 17 residues. The germline V gene has CDR1 KGHDR and CDR2 SFDVKD. The study's findings and limits: Tumor memory CD4+ T cell TCR gene usage was found to cluster with blood and lymph node memory CD4+ cells and with lymph node naive CD4+ cells. Greatest tumor Treg TCR overlap was with tumor naive CD4+ cells.

Constant-region reverse primers amplified full-length variable regions, followed by semi-nested Nested Universal Primer A PCR. TCRdb analysed the 5' RACE reads with MiXCR anew, one entry per CDR3 protein. The data contain roughly 8,600 distinct CDR3 sequences, around half of them singletons. The sequenced sample was memory CD4+ T cells sorted from a lymph node. Regarding subset: memory CD4+ T cells, CD4+CD45RO+CD25-. This clonotype was sampled from a female donor with breast cancer. This chain links TRBV24-1 with TRBJ2-3; 11 positions agree with TRBD2. The CDR3 DNA follows: TGTGCCACCAGTGATTTGCGTAGCGGGAGGGCCGGAGATACGCAGTATTTT. Amino acid sequence: CATSDLRSGRAGDTQYF.